The T cell receptor (beta chain) under discussion was sequenced for a study of T cell repertoires in ileal Crohn's disease. Study as a whole: Median disease duration was about eight years; about 37% smoked at surgery.

J gave up 0 bases and V 2 bases, and 1 base lay outside the gene matches. Germline V gene sequence: CDR1 SEHNR, CDR2 FQNEAQ (reference sequence). This CDR3 is built from 15 residues. Profiled with immunoSEQ multiplex PCR; TCRdb holds only in-frame clones, not every one. The data contain 1,500 or so clones, nearly 80% of them singletons. Time point meaning: neoterminal ileum biopsy at postoperative endoscopy, about 6 months after surgery. Concerning this clone: Its antigen is currently unknown.

Broader study findings: High-frequency clones were more common in sorted CD8 than CD4 cells. Compared with non-smokers, active smokers at surgery showed more clonal expansions.

Input material: ileal tissue. The sequence derives from an adult with Crohn's disease. V gene TRBV7-9 combines with J gene TRBJ2-5, with 9 bases that match TRBD2. The CDR3 sequence: CASSLTSGYQETQYF. The CDR3 DNA reads TGTGCCAGCAGCTTAACTAGCGGGTACCAAGAGACCCAGTACTTC.